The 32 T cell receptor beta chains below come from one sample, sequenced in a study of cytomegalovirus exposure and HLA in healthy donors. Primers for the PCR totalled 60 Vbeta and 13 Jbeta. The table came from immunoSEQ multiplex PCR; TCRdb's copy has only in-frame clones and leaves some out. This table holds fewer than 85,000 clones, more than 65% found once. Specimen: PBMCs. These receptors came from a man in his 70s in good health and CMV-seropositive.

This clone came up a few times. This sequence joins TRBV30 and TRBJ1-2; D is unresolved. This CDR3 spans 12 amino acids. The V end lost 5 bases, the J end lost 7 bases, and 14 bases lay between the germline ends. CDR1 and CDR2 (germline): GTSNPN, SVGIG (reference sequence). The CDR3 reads CAWAYYNGGYTF. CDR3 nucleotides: TGTGCCTGGGCGTACTATAATGGTGGCTACACCTTC.

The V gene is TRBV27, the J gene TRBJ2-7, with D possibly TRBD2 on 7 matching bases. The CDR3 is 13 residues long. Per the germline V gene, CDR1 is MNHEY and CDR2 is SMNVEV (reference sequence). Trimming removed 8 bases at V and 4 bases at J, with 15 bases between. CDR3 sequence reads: CASRGGAAYEQYF. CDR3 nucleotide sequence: TGTGCCAGCCGTGGGGGGGCCGCGTACGAGCAGTACTTC.

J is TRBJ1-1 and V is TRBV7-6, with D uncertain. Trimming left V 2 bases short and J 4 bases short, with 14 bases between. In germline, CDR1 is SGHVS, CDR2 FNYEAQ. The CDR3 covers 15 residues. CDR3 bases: TGTGCCAGCAGCTTATCCCCTACCGCTGCCACTGAAGCTTTCTTT. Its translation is CASSLSPTAATEAFF. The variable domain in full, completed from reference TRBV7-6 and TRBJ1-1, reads GAGVSQSPRYKVTKRGQDVALRCDPISGHVSLYWYRQALGQGPEFLTYFNYEAQQDKSGLPNDRFSAERPEGSISTLTIQRTEQRDSAMYRCASSLSPTAATEAFFGQGTRLTVV.

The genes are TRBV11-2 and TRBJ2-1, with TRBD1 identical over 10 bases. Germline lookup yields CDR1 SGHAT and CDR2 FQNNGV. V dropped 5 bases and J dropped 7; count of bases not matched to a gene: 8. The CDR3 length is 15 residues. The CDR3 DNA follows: TGTGCCAGCAGCCGCTGGACAGGGGGGATGAATGAGCAGTTCTTC. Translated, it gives CASSRWTGGMNEQFF.

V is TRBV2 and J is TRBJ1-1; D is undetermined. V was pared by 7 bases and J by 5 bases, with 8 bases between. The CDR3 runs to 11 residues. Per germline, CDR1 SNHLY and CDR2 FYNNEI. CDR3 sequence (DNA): TGTGCCAGCAACTACCAGACTGAAGCTTTCTTT. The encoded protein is CASNYQTEAFF.

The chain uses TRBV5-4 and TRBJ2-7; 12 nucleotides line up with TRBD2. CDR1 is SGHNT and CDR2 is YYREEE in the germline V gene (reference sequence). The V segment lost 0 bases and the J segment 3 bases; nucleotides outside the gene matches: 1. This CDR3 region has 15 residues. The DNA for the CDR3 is TGTGCCAGCAGCTTGGGACTAGCGGGAGACTACGAGCAGTACTTC. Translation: CASSLGLAGDYEQYF. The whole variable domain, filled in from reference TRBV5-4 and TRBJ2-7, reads ETGVTQSPTHLIKTRGQQVTLRCSSQSGHNTVSWYQQALGQGPQFIFQYYREEENGRGNFPPRFSGLQFPNYSSELNVNALELDDSALYLCASSLGLAGDYEQYFGPGTRLTVT.

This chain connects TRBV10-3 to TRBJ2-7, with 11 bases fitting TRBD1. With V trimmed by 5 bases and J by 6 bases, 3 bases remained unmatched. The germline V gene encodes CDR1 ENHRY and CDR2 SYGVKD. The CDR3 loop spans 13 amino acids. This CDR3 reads CAISPGQGAEQYF. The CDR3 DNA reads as TGTGCCATCAGTCCCGGACAGGGGGCCGAGCAGTACTTC.

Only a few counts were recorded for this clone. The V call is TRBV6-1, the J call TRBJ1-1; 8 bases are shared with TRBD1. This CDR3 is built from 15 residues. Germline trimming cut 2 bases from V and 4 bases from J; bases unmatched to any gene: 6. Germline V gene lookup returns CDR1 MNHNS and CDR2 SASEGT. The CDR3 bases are TGTGCCAGCAGTGAATTTGGCAGGGGGCTCACTGAAGCTTTCTTT. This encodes CASSEFGRGLTEAFF.

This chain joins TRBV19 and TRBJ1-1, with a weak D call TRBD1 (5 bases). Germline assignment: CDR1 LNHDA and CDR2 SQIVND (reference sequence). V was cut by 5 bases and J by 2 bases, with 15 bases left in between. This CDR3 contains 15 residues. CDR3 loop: CASSPDRQRNTEAFF. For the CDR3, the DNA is TGTGCCAGTAGTCCGGACCGACAGAGAAACACTGAAGCTTTCTTT.

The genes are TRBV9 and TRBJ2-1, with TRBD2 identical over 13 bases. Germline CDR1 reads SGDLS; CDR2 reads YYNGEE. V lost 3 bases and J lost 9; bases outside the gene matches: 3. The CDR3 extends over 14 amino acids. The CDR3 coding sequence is TGTGCCAGCAGCGCCCGACTAGCGGGGGGTGAGCAGTTCTTC. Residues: CASSARLAGGEQFF.

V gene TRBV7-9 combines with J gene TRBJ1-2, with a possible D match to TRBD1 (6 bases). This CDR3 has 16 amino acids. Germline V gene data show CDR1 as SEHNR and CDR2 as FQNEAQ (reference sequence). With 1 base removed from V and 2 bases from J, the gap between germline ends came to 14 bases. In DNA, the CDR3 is TGTGCCAGCAGCTTAGGCAGGGGCCGGATAAACTATGGCTACACCTTC. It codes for CASSLGRGRINYGYTF.

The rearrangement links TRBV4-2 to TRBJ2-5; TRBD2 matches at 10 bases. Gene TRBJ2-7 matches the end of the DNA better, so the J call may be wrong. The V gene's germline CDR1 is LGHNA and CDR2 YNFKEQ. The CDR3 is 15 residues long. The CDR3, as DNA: TGTGCCAGCAGCCAAGATCTACTAGCGGGGTTCGAGCAGTACTTC. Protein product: CASSQDLLAGFEQYF.

The CDR3 DNA follows: TGTGCCAGTACCCCACCGGACAGGGACGGCTACACCTTC. Translated, it gives CASTPPDRDGYTF. The rearrangement uses TRBV19 and TRBJ1-2; TRBD1 matches at 8 bases. V trimming: 7 bases; J trimming: 8 bases; junction bases outside the gene matches: 9. Germline CDR1 reads LNHDA; CDR2 reads SQIVND (reference sequence). This CDR3 has 13 residues.

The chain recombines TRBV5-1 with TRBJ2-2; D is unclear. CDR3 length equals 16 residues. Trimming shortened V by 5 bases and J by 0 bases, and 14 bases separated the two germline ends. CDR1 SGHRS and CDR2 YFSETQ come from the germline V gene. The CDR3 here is CASSLYPTTNTGELFF. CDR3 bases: TGCGCCAGCAGTCTGTACCCGACAACGAACACCGGGGAGCTGTTTTTT.

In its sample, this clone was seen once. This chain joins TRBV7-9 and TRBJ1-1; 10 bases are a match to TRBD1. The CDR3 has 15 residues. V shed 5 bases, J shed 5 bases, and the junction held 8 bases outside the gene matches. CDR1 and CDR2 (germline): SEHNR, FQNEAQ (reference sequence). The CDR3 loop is CASSRKGQGWTEAFF. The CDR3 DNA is TGTGCCAGCAGCCGTAAGGGACAGGGGTGGACTGAAGCTTTCTTT.

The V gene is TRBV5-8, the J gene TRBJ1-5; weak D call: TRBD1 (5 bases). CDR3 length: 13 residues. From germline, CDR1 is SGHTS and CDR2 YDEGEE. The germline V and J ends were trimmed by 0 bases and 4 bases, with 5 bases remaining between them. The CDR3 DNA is TGTGCCAGCAGCTTGGGACAGAATCAGCCCCAGCATTTT. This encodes CASSLGQNQPQHF.

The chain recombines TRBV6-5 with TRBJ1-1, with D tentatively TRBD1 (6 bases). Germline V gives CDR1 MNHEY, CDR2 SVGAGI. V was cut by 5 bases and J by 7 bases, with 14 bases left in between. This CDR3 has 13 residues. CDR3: CASSPGGADEAFF. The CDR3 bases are TGTGCCAGCAGTCCTGGGGGGGCTGATGAAGCTTTCTTT.

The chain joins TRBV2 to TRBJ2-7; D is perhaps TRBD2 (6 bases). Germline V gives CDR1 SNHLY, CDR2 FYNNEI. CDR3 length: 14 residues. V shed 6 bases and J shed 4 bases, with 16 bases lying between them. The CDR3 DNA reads TGTGCCAGCAGGGCGGGGATAGCGATGTACGAGCAGTACTTC. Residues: CASRAGIAMYEQYF.

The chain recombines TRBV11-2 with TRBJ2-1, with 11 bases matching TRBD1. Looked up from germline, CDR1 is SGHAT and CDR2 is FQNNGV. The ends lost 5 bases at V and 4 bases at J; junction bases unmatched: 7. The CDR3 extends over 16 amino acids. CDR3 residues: CASSTAGQGAYNEQFF. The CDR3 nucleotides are TGTGCCAGCAGCACCGCCGGACAGGGGGCTTACAATGAGCAGTTCTTC.

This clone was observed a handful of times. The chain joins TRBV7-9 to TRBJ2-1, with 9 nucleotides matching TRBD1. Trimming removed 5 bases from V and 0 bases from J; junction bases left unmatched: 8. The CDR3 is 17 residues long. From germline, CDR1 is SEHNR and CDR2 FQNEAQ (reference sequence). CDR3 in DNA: TGTGCCAGCAGCCTAGGCCCGGACAGGGGCTCCTACAATGAGCAGTTCTTC. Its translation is CASSLGPDRGSYNEQFF.

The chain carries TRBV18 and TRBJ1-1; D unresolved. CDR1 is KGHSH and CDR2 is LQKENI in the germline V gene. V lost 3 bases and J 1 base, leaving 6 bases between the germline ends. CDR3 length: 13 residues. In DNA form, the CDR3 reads TGTGCCAGCTCACCTATAGAGAACACTGAAGCTTTCTTT. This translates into CASSPIENTEAFF.

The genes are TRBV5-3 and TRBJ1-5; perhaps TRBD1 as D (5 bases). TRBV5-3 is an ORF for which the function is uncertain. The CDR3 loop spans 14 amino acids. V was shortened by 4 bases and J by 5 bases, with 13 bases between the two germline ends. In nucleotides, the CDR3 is TGTGCCAGAAGCCGCGACAGTTTTCATCAGCCCCAGCATTTT. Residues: CARSRDSFHQPQHF.

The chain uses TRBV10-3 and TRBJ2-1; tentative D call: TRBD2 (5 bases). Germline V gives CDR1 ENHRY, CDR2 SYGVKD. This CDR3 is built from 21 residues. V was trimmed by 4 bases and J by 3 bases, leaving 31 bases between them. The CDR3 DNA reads TGTGCCATCAGTGGTCTATCCGTAGCAGGAGCCCAGAGACGGGGCTACAATGAGCAGTTCTTC. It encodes CAISGLSVAGAQRRGYNEQFF.

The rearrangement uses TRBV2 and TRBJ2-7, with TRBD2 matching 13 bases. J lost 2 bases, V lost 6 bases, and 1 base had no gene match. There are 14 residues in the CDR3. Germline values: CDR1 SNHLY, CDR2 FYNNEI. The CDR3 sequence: CASRLAGGAYEQYF. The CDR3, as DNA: TGTGCCAGCAGACTAGCGGGAGGGGCCTACGAGCAGTACTTC.

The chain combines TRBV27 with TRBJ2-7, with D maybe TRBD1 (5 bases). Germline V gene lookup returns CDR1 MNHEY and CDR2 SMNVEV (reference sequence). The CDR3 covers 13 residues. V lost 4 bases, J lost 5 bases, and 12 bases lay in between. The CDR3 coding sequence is TGTGCCAGCAGTTCTCAGGGTCTCAACGAGCAGTACTTC. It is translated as CASSSQGLNEQYF.

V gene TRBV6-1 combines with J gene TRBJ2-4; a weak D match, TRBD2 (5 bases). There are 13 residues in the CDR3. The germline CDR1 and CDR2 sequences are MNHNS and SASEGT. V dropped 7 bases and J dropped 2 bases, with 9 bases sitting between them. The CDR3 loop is CASKPGSKNIQYF. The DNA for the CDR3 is TGTGCCAGCAAGCCGGGGTCCAAAAACATTCAGTACTTC.

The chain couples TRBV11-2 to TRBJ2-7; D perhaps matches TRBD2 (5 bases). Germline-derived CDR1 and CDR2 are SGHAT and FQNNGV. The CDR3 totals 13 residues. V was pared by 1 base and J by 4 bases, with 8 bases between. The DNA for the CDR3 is TGTGCCAGCAGCTTAGGAGGGTCGTACGAGCAGTACTTC. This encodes CASSLGGSYEQYF.

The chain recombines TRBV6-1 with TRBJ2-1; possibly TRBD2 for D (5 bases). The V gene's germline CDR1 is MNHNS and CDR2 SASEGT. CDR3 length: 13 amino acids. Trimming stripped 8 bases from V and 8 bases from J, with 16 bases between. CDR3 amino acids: CASEVVSEHEQFF. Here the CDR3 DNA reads TGTGCCAGCGAGGTGGTTAGCGAACATGAGCAGTTCTTC.

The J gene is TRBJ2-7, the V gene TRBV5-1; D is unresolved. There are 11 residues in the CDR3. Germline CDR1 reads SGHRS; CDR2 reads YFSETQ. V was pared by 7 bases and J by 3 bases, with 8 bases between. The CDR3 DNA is TGCGCCAGCGAGGTAAGCTACGAGCAGTACTTC. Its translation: CASEVSYEQYF. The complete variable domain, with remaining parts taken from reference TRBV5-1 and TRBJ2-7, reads KAGVTQTPRYLIKTRGQQVTLSCSPISGHRSVSWYQQTPGQGLQFLFEYFSETQRNKGNFPGRFSGRQFSNSRSEMNVSTLELGDSALYLCASEVSYEQYFGPGTRLTVT.

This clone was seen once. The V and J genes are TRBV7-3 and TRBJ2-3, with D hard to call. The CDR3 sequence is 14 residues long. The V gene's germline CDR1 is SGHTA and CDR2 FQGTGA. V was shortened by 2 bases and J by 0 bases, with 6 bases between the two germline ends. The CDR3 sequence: CASSLFVSTDTQYF. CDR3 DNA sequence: TGTGCCAGCAGCTTATTCGTCAGCACAGATACGCAGTATTTT. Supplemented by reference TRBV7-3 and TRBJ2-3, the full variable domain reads GAGVSQTPSNKVTEKGKYVELRCDPISGHTALYWYRQSLGQGPEFLIYFQGTGAADDSGLPNDRFFAVRPEGSVSTLKIQRTERGDSAVYLCASSLFVSTDTQYFGPGTRLTVL.

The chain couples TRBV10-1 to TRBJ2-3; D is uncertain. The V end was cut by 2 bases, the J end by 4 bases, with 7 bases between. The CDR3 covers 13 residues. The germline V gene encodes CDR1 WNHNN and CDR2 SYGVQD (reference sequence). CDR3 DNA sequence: TGCGCCAGCAGTGAGGGGCCCCCAGATACGCAGTATTTT. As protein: CASSEGPPDTQYF.

The CDR3, as DNA: TGTGCCAGCACCCAAAGGGGGGGCAATGAGCAGTTCTTC. Translation gives CASTQRGGNEQFF. V usage is TRBV9 and J usage is TRBJ2-1; possibly TRBD2 for D (7 bases). Germline lookup yields CDR1 SGDLS and CDR2 YYNGEE. The V and J ends lost 6 bases and 6 bases respectively, with 13 bases between them. The CDR3 extends over 13 amino acids.